This T cell receptor beta chain was found in a study of lymphopenia after photon versus proton radiotherapy. The study, taken as a whole, reports: Photon-treated patients lost naive T cells and TCR diversity; proton-treated stayed stable. After the lymphocyte nadir, photon-treated repertoires showed oligoclonal expansion, especially of CD8+ Temra cells. Survival link was tested only in deceased patients; proton benefit remains a possibility. Larger post-nadir TCR diversity loss correlated inversely with survival in deceased patients.

In this sample, this clone is medium-sized. Its antigen is still unknown. Some clones are missing from TCRdb's copy, which holds only in-frame ones; the method was immunoSEQ multiplex PCR. This table holds about 42,000 clones, roughly four fifths found once. In germline, CDR1 is LGHNT, CDR2 FRNRAP. Unmatched junction bases numbered 12, after V lost 4 bases and J lost 9 bases. The CDR3 spans 16 residues. The sample in question was peripheral blood, obtained from a patient treated with proton-based radiotherapy. The V and J genes are TRBV12-5 and TRBJ2-1, with TRBD2 matching 10 bases. The sequence came from a woman aged 70-85 years with pancreatic cancer. In DNA form, the CDR3 reads TGTGCTAGTGGTTCGGGGACGGGGACTAGCGCCCCTGAGCAGTTCTTC. Protein sequence: CASGSGTGTSAPEQFF. The whole variable domain, filled in from reference TRBV12-5 and TRBJ2-1, reads DARVTQTPRHKVTEMGQEVTMRCQPILGHNTVFWYRQTMMQGLELLAYFRNRAPLDDSGMPKDRFSAEMPDATLATLKIQPSEPRDSAVYFCASGSGTGTSAPEQFFGPGTRLTVL.